This entry concerns a single T cell receptor (beta chain). Its target is unknown. The ends were cut back, 4 bases at V and 0 bases at J, with 13 bases in the middle. Germline CDR1 is MNHEY and CDR2 is SMNVEV (reference sequence). The CDR3 sequence is 16 residues long. Adults of Caucasian background living in Nashville, Tennessee made up all donors. This sample is part of a study of shared clonotypes between healthy human individuals. Deep-level running was used for the assay. Clones were read by immunoSEQ multiplex PCR, and TCRdb kept only the in-frame ones, dropping some. The sample has some 500,000 clones, roughly 95% seen once. Points from the study as a whole: Depth was large, yet rarefaction showed that sorted-subset sequencing was incomplete.

J is TRBJ2-1 and V is TRBV27; D gene uncertain. This sequence originates from a woman aged 25-40 years in good health. Source material: naive CD4+ T cells sorted from blood. The subset is: CD45RA+ positively selected. CDR3 coding DNA: TGTGCCAGCAGTTGGGATTTCGCGAGCTCCTACAATGAGCAGTTCTTC. As protein: CASSWDFASSYNEQFF.